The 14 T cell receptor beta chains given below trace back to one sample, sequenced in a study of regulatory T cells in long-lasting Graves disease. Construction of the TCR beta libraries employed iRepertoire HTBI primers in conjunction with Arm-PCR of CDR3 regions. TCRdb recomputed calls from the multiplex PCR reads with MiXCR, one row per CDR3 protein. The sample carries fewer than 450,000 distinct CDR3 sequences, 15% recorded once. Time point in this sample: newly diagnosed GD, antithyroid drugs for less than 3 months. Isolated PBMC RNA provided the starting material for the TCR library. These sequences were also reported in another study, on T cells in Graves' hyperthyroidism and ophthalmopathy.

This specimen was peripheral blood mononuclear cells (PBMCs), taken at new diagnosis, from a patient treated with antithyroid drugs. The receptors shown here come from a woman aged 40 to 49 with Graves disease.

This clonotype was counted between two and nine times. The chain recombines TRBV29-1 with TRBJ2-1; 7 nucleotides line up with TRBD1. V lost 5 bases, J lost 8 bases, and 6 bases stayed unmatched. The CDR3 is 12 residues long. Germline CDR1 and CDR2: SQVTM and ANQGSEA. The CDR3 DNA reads TGCAGCGTTTACAGGGGTCCCGATGAGCAGTTCTTC. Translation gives CSVYRGPDEQFF.

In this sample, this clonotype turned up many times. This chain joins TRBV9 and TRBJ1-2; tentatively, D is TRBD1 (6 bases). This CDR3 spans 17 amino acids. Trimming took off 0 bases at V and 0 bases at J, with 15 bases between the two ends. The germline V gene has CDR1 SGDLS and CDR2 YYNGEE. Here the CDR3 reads CASSVAGGDIANYGYTF. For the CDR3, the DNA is TGTGCCAGCAGCGTAGCTGGAGGGGACATAGCTAACTATGGCTACACCTTC.

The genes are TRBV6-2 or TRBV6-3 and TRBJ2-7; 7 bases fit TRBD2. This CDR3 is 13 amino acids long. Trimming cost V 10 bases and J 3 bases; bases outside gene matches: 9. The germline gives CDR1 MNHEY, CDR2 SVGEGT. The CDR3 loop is CATGVGGGYEQYF. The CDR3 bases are TGTGCCACTGGAGTGGGGGGGGGCTACGAGCAGTACTTC.

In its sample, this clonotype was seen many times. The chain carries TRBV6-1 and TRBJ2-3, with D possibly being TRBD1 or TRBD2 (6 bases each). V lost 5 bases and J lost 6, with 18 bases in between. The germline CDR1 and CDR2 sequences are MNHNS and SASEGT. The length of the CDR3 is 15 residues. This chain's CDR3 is CASSPRTARGDTQYF. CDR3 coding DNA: TGTGCCAGCAGTCCTCGGACAGCCCGGGGGGATACGCAGTATTTT.

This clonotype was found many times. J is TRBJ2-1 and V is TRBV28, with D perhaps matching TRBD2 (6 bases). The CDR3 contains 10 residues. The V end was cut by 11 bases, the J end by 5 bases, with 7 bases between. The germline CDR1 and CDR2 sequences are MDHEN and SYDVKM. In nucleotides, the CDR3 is TGTGCCGCGGGGAACAATGAGCAGTTCTTC. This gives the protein CAAGNNEQFF. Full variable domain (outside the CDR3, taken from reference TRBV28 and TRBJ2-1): DVKVTQSSRYLVKRTGEKVFLECVQDMDHENMFWYRQDPGLGLRLIYFSYDVKMKEKGDIPEGYSVSREKKERFSLILESASTNQTSMYLCAAGNNEQFFGPGTRLTVL.

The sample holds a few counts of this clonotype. CDR3 in DNA: TGTGCCAGTAGTATAGCCGGGGGAAACACTGAAGCTTTCTTT. Protein: CASSIAGGNTEAFF. The rearrangement joins TRBV19 to TRBJ1-1, with D tentatively TRBD1 (5 bases). V was shortened by 1 base and J by 2 bases, with 8 bases between the two germline ends. Per the germline V gene, CDR1 is LNHDA and CDR2 is SQIVND (reference sequence). The CDR3 spans 14 residues.

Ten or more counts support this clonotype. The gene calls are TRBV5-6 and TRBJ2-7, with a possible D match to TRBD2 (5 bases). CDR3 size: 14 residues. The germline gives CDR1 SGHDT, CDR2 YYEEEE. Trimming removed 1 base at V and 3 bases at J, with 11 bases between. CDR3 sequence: CASSLYDGGYEQYF. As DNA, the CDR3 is TGTGCCAGCAGCTTGTATGATGGAGGCTACGAGCAGTACTTC.

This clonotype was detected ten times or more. CDR3 sequence: CASSPSPTTSEQYF. The CDR3 DNA reads as TGTGCCAGCAGCCCCTCCCCCACAACGTCCGAGCAGTACTTC. The chain employs TRBV6-1 and TRBJ2-7; no clear D gene. The CDR3 totals 14 residues. V dropped 6 bases and J dropped 6 bases, with 18 bases sitting between them. Germline CDR1 is MNHNS and CDR2 is SASEGT.

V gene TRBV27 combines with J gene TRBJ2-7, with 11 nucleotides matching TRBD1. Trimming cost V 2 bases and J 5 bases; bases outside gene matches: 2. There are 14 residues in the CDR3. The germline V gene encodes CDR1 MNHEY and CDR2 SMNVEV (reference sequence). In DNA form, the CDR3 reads TGTGCCAGCAGTTTACGGACAGGGGGCCACGAGCAGTACTTC. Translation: CASSLRTGGHEQYF.

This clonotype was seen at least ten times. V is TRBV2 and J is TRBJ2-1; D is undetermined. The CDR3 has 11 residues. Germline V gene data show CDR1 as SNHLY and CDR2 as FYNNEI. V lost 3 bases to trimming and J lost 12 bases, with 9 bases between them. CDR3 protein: CASSDLRPQFF. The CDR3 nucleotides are TGTGCCAGCAGTGACCTCAGACCGCAGTTCTTC.

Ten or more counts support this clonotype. CDR3 DNA: TGCGCCAGCAGCCACGGGCGGAGGGGCACCGGGGAGCTGTTTTTT. Its translation: CASSHGRRGTGELFF. This chain connects TRBV4-1 to TRBJ2-2; possibly TRBD2 for D (6 bases). Per germline, CDR1 MGHRA and CDR2 YSYEKL. The V end was cut by 3 bases, the J end by 4 bases, with 12 bases between. This CDR3 is built from 15 residues.

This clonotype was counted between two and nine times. The CDR3 region has the DNA TGCAGTGCCGTTATGGAGACCCAGTACTTC. This sequence encodes CSAVMETQYF. The chain combines TRBV20-1 with TRBJ2-5; D not resolved. The CDR3 sequence is 10 residues long. The V end was cut by 6 bases, the J end by 5 bases, with 7 bases between. Germline CDR1 DFQATT, CDR2 SNEGSKA (reference sequence).

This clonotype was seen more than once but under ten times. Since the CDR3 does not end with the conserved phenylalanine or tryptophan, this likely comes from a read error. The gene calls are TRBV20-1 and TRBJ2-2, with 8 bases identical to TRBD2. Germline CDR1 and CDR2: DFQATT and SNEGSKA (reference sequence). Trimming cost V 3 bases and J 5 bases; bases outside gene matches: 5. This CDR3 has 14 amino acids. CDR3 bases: TGCAGTGCTAGGCGGGAGGATTTGACCGGGGAGCTGTTTTCT. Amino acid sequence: CSARREDLTGELFS.

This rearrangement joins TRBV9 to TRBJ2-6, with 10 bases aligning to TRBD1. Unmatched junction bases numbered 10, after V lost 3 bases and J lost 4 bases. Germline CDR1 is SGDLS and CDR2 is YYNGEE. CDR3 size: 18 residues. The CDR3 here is CASSARQGATGGANVLTF. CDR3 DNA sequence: TGTGCCAGCAGCGCCAGACAGGGGGCTACTGGAGGGGCCAACGTCCTGACTTTC. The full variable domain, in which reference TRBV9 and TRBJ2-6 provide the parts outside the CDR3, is DSGVTQTPKHLITATGQRVTLRCSPRSGDLSVYWYQQSLDQGLQFLIQYYNGEERAKGNILERFSAQQFPDLHSELNLSSLELGDSALYFCASSARQGATGGANVLTFGAGSRLTVL.